The text below deals with one T cell receptor beta chain. Its target is not known. Sequencing of cultured CD4+ T cell DNA used the Oncomine TCR Beta short-read assay. Extraction of genomic DNA was performed on cultured CD4+ T cells. TCRdb independently ran MiXCR on the PCR reads; one entry per CDR3 protein. The sample lists 9,100 or so distinct CDR3 sequences; 31% were seen once. This CDR3 spans 14 amino acids. CDR1 is SGHVS, CDR2 FNYEAQ, per germline. Trimming left V 2 bases short and J 7 bases short, with 11 bases between. Treatment described: roughly ten-day PBMC culture with coronavirus spike peptide pools or control peptides (ViraFEST assay). CD4+ T cells of the unexposed donor were collected before the COVID-19 pandemic (2011-2018). ViraFEST used peptide pools to expand antigen-specific T cells, then sequenced TCRs. Researchers grew the cells for 9 to 11 days and then pulled out CD4+ T cells by negative selection. As cell numbers allowed, unexposed-donor CD4+ T cells faced SARS-CoV-2 S/N and four cold-coronavirus spikes.

This record comes from a study of vaccination and CD4 T cells after COVID-19. About the study: The convalescents, six males and four females, included two who were Hispanic.

Sequenced sample: CD4+ T cells from blood, cultured in vitro. This TCR was sampled from a human donor in good health. V and J are TRBV7-6 and TRBJ2-2; D is uncertain. Here the CDR3 reads CASSLRTVFGELFF. DNA of the CDR3: TGTGCCAGCAGCTTAAGGACCGTATTCGGGGAGCTGTTTTTT.